The rows below give T cell receptor beta chains drawn from one sample of a study of blood T cells in healthy people across ages. MiXCR, applied by TCRdb to the 5' RACE reads, yields one record per CDR3 protein. The sample comprises more than 650,000 distinct CDR3 sequences, about 55% of which are singletons, and around 41% rests with the top ten. The sequencing input was blood. Source of these receptors: a man at least 80 years old in good health. Each CDR3 is given with its conserved first and last residue. D genes are given only for firm matches. Not all rows give a size; the values are once, few, many and, for expanded clones, a class.

j_gene	d_gene	len	v_gene	abundance	CDR3nt	CDR3aa
TRBJ1-2	TRBD1	13	TRBV7-3	few	TGTGCCAGCAGCTTTAGGACAGGGGGTGGCTACACCTTC	CASSFRTGGGYTF
TRBJ2-1	TRBD2	16	TRBV5-1	NA	TGCGCCAGCAGCGGGGGGGTTGGTAGACTCTACAATGAGCAGTTCTTC	CASSGGVGRLYNEQFF
TRBJ2-1	NA	15	TRBV20-1	few	TGCAGTGCTGGGGACGGGAGAATGGGTTCCAATGAGCAGTTCTTC	CSAGDGRMGSNEQFF
TRBJ2-3	NA	16	TRBV3-1	few	TGTGCCAGCAGCCGCCGTACTATCGACGGGGAGAGATACGCGTATTTT	CASSRRTIDGERYAYF
TRBJ2-1	TRBD2	13	TRBV28	NA	TGTGCCAGCAGTCCCGGTGGTAGCGGGAGGCAGTTCTTC	CASSPGGSGRQFF
TRBJ2-4	TRBD2	16	TRBV7-6	NA	TGTGCCAGCAGCTTAGACGCGGGAGTGTCAAAAAACATTCAGTACTTC	CASSLDAGVSKNIQYF
TRBJ2-1	NA	11	TRBV2	few	TGTGCCAGCAACCGAGTGGATGAGCAGTTCTTC	CASNRVDEQFF
TRBJ2-2	NA	18	TRBV15	NA	TGTGCCACCAGCAGAGATCCCCCTATAGTCCGGGTATCGGGGGAGCTGTTTTTT	CATSRDPPIVRVSGELFF
TRBJ2-1	TRBD2	17	TRBV29-1	few	TGCAGCGTCCCCGGACTAGCGGGAGGGCCCGGGGCATCTGAGCAGTTCTTC	CSVPGLAGGPGASEQFF
TRBJ2-1	TRBD2	13	TRBV9	few	TGTGCCAGCAGCGTAGTAGCGGGCGGTGAGCAGTTCTTC	CASSVVAGGEQFF
TRBJ2-1	TRBD1	16	TRBV3-1	NA	TGTGCCAGCAGCCCCTGGTGGGGAACAGGGGAAGAGACCCAGTTCTTC	CASSPWWGTGEETQFF
TRBJ2-3	TRBD2	13	TRBV20-1	NA	TGCAGTGCTAGGGTAGCGGGAGCCAGATACGCGTATTTT	CSARVAGARYAYF
TRBJ2-3	NA	15	TRBV29-1	NA	TGCAGCGTGGCTAAGGACCCGAAGTACACAGATACGCAGTATTTT	CSVAKDPKYTDTQYF
TRBJ2-4	NA	15	TRBV20-1	few	TGCAGTGCCCGGACCACGGAAACCGCCAAAAACATTCAGTACTTC	CSARTTETAKNIQYF
TRBJ2-7	TRBD2	15	TRBV29-1	few	TGCAGCGTTGGAGGGACTAGCGGGAAGAACTACGAGCAGTACTTC	CSVGGTSGKNYEQYF
TRBJ1-2	NA	13	TRBV24-1	few	TGTGCCACCGACGAGGAGGGGAATTATGGCTACACCTTC	CATDEEGNYGYTF
TRBJ1-2	TRBD1	13	TRBV10-2	NA	TGCGCCAGCAGTGGGGACAGGCTAGATGGCTACACCTTC	CASSGDRLDGYTF
TRBJ2-1	TRBD2	16	TRBV4-1	few	TGCGCCAGCAGCCTCAAGGAATTGGGTAGCGGGTCGAAACAGTTCTTC	CASSLKELGSGSKQFF
TRBJ1-5	NA	14	TRBV20-1	NA	TGCAGTGCTCTGGGGCCCCGACGCAATCAGCCCCAGCATTTT	CSALGPRRNQPQHF
TRBJ2-7	TRBD2	16	TRBV20-1	NA	TGCAGTGCTAGTCCGGAGCGGGAAGGGATATACAATGAGCAGTACTTC	CSASPEREGIYNEQYF
TRBJ2-1	TRBD2	15	TRBV3-1	NA	TGTGCCAGCTCAAACCTAGCGGGGGCTAACAATGAGCAGTTCTTC	CASSNLAGANNEQFF
TRBJ1-2	TRBD1	14	TRBV25-1	NA	TGTGCCAGCAGTAGGGACAGCGGCGGCTATGGCTACACCTTC	CASSRDSGGYGYTF